This T cell receptor beta chain emerged from a study of blood T cell repertoires in COVID-19. V lost 4 bases to trimming and J lost 5 bases; unmatched junction nucleotides: 16. CDR3 length equals 18 residues. Germline V lookup: CDR1 MGHRA, CDR2 YSYEKL. Participants, about 18 to 90 years old, spanned some 23 US areas. TCRdb's table, derived via immunoSEQ multiplex PCR, lists solely in-frame clones and lacks some. The table has 250,000 to 350,000 clones, almost 90% seen once. The specimen was PBMCs or T cells enriched from blood (not recorded which). This clonotype was obtained from a woman under 30 with acute COVID-19. The rearrangement uses TRBV4-1 and TRBJ1-5; 8 bases fit TRBD1. The CDR3 coding sequence is TGCGCCAGCAGCCCTGAACTGGACAGGGTAATCAGGCATCAGCCCCAGCATTTT. Its protein is CASSPELDRVIRHQPQHF.